The clone carrying this T cell receptor (beta chain) has a count of ten or more. Trimming removed 2 bases at V and 6 bases at J, with 14 bases between. The germline V gene has CDR1 SEHNR and CDR2 FQNEAQ (reference sequence). The CDR3 totals 15 residues. TCRdb redid the calling of the RT-PCR reads with MiXCR, one entry per CDR3 protein. The sample carries about 700,000 distinct CDR3 sequences, 13% to 15% recorded once. This sequence was found in a female donor in good health, serving as a healthy control. Sequenced sample: memory CD4+ T cells from blood. This chain links TRBV7-9 with TRBJ2-1; no definite D call. The CDR3 sequence: CASSLQHLSGNEQFF. Here the CDR3 DNA reads TGTGCCAGCAGCTTACAGCACCTATCAGGCAATGAGCAGTTCTTC.